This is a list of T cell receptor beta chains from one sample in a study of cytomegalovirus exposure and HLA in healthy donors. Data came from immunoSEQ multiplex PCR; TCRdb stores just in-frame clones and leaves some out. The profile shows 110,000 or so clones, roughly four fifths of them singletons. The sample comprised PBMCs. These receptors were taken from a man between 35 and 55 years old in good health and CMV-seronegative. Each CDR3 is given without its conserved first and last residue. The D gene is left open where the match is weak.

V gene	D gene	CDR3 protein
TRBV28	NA	ASVLSGSGANVLT
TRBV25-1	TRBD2	ASSEPLAGGLAGELF
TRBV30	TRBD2	AYGGRASGRRGANVLT
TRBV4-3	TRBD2	ASSQDVRGAANTGELF
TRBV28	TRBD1	ASSYTGQGEETQY
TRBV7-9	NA	ASSSWTETPYEQY
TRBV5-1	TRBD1	ASSLHTGGTYEQY
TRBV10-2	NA	ASMSSGANGLT
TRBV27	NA	ASSRQRFYEQY
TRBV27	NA	ASSLLSEDIEQF
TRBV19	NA	ASRDSYTMNTEAF
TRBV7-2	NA	ASSLGQTGTEAF
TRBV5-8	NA	ASSIQVNQPQH
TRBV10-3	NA	AISPQPGATNEKLF
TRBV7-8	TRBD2	ASSSGTSGTYEQY
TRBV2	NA	ASSMSRSYEQY
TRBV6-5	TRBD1	ASRSPGQENTEAF
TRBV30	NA	AWSVEANYGYT
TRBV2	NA	ASKRGRDEKLF
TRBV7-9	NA	ASSRENTEAF
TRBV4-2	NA	ASSQGGLTGELF
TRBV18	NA	ASSPRTDPAGNTIY
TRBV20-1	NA	SASPVRALH
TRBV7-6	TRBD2	ASSSGTSGSGIIGNEQF
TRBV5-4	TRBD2	ASSLPSGIHGETQY
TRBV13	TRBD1	ASSPSDRGAF
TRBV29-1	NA	SAADTGELF
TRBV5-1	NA	ASSLAYEQF
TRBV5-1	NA	ASSLGGQGTNEKLF
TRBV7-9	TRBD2	ASSPREGGGANGLT
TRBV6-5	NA	ASSYSNRNGYT
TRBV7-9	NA	ASSLARSTPDSYEQY
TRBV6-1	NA	ASSEAGGADGYT
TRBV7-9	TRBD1	ASSFSGGEETQY
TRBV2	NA	ASSEGGGRYQPQH
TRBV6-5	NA	ASSYSRGDRGDEQF
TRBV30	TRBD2	ASSLAGTDTQY
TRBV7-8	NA	ASSLSFIGANEQF
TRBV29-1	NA	SVRVNTQY
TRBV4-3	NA	ASSQDWQVYGYT
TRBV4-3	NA	ASSQEVQYDIQY
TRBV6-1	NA	ASRDSSLSNEQF
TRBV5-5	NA	ASSSGNPYNEQF
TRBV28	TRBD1	ASGPPGQADTGELF
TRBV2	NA	ASVQVNTEAF
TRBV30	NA	AWSVEARLNTEAF
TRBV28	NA	ASSLDSSGANVLT
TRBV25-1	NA	ASSGTGSNQPQH
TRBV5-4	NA	ASSPQGYGYT
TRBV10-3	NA	AISDARGSDGGETQY
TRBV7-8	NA	ASSLAGSYEQY
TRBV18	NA	ASSPPGQGIDYGYT
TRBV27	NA	ASAGSATNEKLF